Each of the 23 T cell receptor beta chains below was sequenced from the same sample in a study of shared clonotypes between healthy human individuals. Here immunoSEQ multiplex PCR was the method, and the copy in TCRdb shows in-frame clones only, minus some. The data contain a few million clones, around nine tenths of them singletons. The source material was naive CD4+ T cells sorted from blood. This sample's subset: CD45RA+ positively selected. Receptors were obtained from a man aged 18 to 30 in good health.

Of note for this clone: At the DNA level, this CDR3 is encoded by other sequences in the same sample as well. The CDR3 sequence: CASSVGAGNSPLHF. For the CDR3, the DNA is TGTGCCAGCAGTGTAGGGGCGGGTAATTCACCCCTCCACTTT. The V and J genes are TRBV2 and TRBJ1-6, with D perhaps TRBD1 (5 bases). CDR3 size: 14 residues. Trimming removed 4 bases from V and 6 bases from J, with 10 bases in between. The V gene's germline CDR1 is SNHLY and CDR2 FYNNEI.

J is TRBJ2-7 and V is TRBV2; D gene unclear. The germline CDR1 and CDR2 sequences are SNHLY and FYNNEI. V was shortened by 0 bases and J by 1 base, with 13 bases between the two germline ends. The CDR3 runs 16 residues. This CDR3 reads CASSEASIGVSYEQYF. Written as DNA, the CDR3 is TGTGCCAGCAGTGAAGCGAGTATTGGTGTTTCCTACGAGCAGTACTTC. The full variable domain, its missing parts supplied by reference TRBV2 and TRBJ2-7, is EPEVTQTPSHQVTQMGQEVILRCVPISNHLYFYWYRQILGQKVEFLVSFYNNEISEKSEIFDDQFSVERPDGSNFTLKIRSTKLEDSAMYFCASSEASIGVSYEQYFGPGTRLTVT.

This chain connects TRBV14 to TRBJ2-1; 11 bases fit TRBD2. The CDR3 runs to 12 residues. Germline trimming cut 4 bases from V and 15 bases from J; bases unmatched to any gene: 5. Germline CDR1 reads SGHDN; CDR2 reads FVKESK. CDR3 region: CASSPLAGGTFF. In nucleotides, the CDR3 is TGTGCCAGCAGCCCTCTAGCGGGAGGTACGTTCTTC.

This chain connects TRBV5-1 to TRBJ2-5, with 9 bases identical to TRBD1. With 2 bases clipped from V and 5 bases from J, the junction kept 7 bases outside the gene matches. The germline V gene has CDR1 SGHRS and CDR2 YFSETQ. The CDR3 consists of 15 residues. The DNA of the CDR3 is TGCGCCAGCAGCTTTTTTTTGACAGGGGGTGAGACCCAGTACTTC. Its translation: CASSFFLTGGETQYF.

The DNA of the CDR3 is TGTGCCAGCAGTGACCTCGCGACAGGCGGCTACACCTTC. Residues: CASSDLATGGYTF. The chain combines TRBV6-4 with TRBJ1-2, with D possibly matching TRBD1 (6 bases). Trimming took off 2 bases at V and 8 bases at J, with 12 bases between the two ends. The CDR3 has 13 amino acids. Looked up from germline, CDR1 is MRHNA and CDR2 is SNTAGT.

The V and J genes are TRBV6-6 and TRBJ1-2, with 8 bases that match TRBD1. The CDR3 has 15 amino acids. V was clipped by 6 bases and J by 1 base; unmatched bases: 7. Germline CDR1 reads MNHNY; CDR2 reads SVGAGI (reference sequence). Here the CDR3 reads CASSRTGGGNYGYTF. Here the CDR3 DNA reads TGTGCCAGCAGCCGAACAGGGGGAGGTAACTATGGCTACACCTTC.

A word on this clone: At one end, the junction sequence differs from germline, possibly due to a read error. The chain carries TRBV7-7 and TRBJ2-5, with D perhaps given as TRBD1 or TRBD2 (5 bases each). The CDR3 has 13 residues. Germline CDR1 reads SSHAT; CDR2 reads FNYEAQ (reference sequence). The chain's CDR3 is CASSFDTRGTQYF. The CDR3 bases are TGTGCTAGCAGCTTCGACACGAGGGGGACCCAGTACTTC.

About this clone itself: Germline is not matched at one junction end, which may reflect a read error. The chain joins TRBV7-7 to TRBJ2-3, with D unresolved. The CDR3 covers 14 residues. Germline loops: CDR1 SSHAT, CDR2 FNYEAQ (reference sequence). CDR3 protein: CASSPALGTDTQYF. As DNA, the CDR3 is TGTGCTAGCAGCCCCGCTTTGGGCACAGATACGCAGTATTTT.

V and J are TRBV21-1 and TRBJ2-3; TRBD2, the D gene given by the table, was not confirmed from the DNA. TRBV21-1 has pseudogene status. The CDR3 covers 17 residues. CDR3 sequence: CASSKDSGGGRTDTQYF. DNA of the CDR3: TGTGCCAGCAGCAAAGATTCGGGGGGAGGTAGGACAGATACGCAGTATTTT.

V usage is TRBV7-8 and J usage is TRBJ2-3; a possible D gene is TRBD2 (6 bases). Germline V gene lookup returns CDR1 SGHVS and CDR2 FQNEAQ. V lost 5 bases and J 1 base, leaving 10 bases between the germline ends. The CDR3 loop spans 14 amino acids. The CDR3: CASSAGTGTDTQYF. The CDR3 DNA reads as TGTGCCAGCAGCGCCGGGACTGGCACAGATACGCAGTATTTT. Full variable domain (missing parts from reference TRBV7-8 and TRBJ2-3): GAGVSQSPRYKVAKRGQDVALRCDPISGHVSLFWYQQALGQGPEFLTYFQNEAQLDKSGLPSDRFFAERPEGSVSTLKIQRTQQEDSAVYLCASSAGTGTDTQYFGPGTRLTVL.

The rearrangement links TRBV28 to TRBJ1-1; D call uncertain. Trimming pared 3 bases from V and 4 bases from J, leaving 15 bases between. This CDR3 is built from 15 residues. From germline, CDR1 is MDHEN and CDR2 SYDVKM. The CDR3 DNA reads as TGTGCCAGCAGTTTGAGTCTTGGTGCGGCCACTGAAGCTTTCTTT. Its protein product is CASSLSLGAATEAFF.

This rearrangement joins TRBV6-6 to TRBJ2-3, with 7 bases identical to TRBD1. With V trimmed by 6 bases and J by 3 bases, 9 bases remained unmatched. Germline CDR1 and CDR2: MNHNY and SVGAGI (reference sequence). This CDR3 has 15 residues. The CDR3 sequence: CASRVGQGDTDTQYF. CDR3 nucleotide sequence: TGTGCCAGCAGAGTCGGGCAGGGGGATACAGATACGCAGTATTTT.

The chain links TRBV5-8 to TRBJ2-3; 10 bases agree with TRBD1. Trimming at V came to 3 bases and at J to 3 bases, leaving 7 bases not matched to a gene. The CDR3 runs to 16 residues. Germline CDR1 is SGHTS and CDR2 is YDEGEE. The CDR3 reads CASSWGQGRVTDTQYF. CDR3 DNA sequence: TGTGCCAGCAGCTGGGGACAGGGGAGAGTGACAGATACGCAGTATTTT.

This chain joins TRBV10-3 and TRBJ2-6; D gene unclear. CDR1 ENHRY and CDR2 SYGVKD come from the germline V gene. The ends were cut back, 5 bases at V and 0 bases at J, with 5 bases in the middle. This CDR3 region has 14 residues. The CDR3 protein is CAISPNSGANVLTF. In DNA, the CDR3 is TGTGCCATCAGTCCCAACTCTGGGGCCAACGTCCTGACTTTC.

Written as DNA, the CDR3 is TGCGCCAGCACTCGCGATATAGGTTCCGGGGAGCTGTTTTTT. Amino acids: CASTRDIGSGELFF. J is TRBJ2-2 and V is TRBV10-1; D unclear. V was cut by 7 bases and J by 6 bases, with 15 bases left in between. Germline lookup yields CDR1 WNHNN and CDR2 SYGVQD (reference sequence). CDR3 length: 14 residues.

The chain links TRBV2 to TRBJ2-6, with 12 bases matching TRBD1. This CDR3 spans 17 amino acids. V trimming: 4 bases; J trimming: 3 bases; junction bases outside the gene matches: 4. Germline V gene sequence: CDR1 SNHLY, CDR2 FYNNEI. The CDR3 here is CASSGGQGALGANVLTF. In DNA form, the CDR3 reads TGTGCCAGCAGTGGGGGACAGGGGGCGCTTGGGGCCAACGTCCTGACTTTC.

Only one count was recorded for this clone. This chain uses TRBV16 with TRBJ1-2; TRBD1 matches 7 bases. Germline V gene lookup returns CDR1 KGHSY and CDR2 FQNENV. The J segment lost 6 bases and the V segment lost 3 bases, leaving 7 bases of the junction unmatched. The CDR3 length is 14 residues. The CDR3 here is CASSQTTGRDGYTF. The CDR3 DNA follows: TGTGCCAGCAGCCAGACGACAGGGCGCGATGGCTACACCTTC.

CDR3 DNA sequence: TGTGCCAGCAGGTTGACAGGGGATCAGCCCCAGCATTTT. Residues: CASRLTGDQPQHF. The V and J genes are TRBV6-5 and TRBJ1-5; TRBD1 matches at 8 bases. The CDR3 length is 13 residues. The V segment lost 6 bases and the J segment 5 bases; nucleotides outside the gene matches: 3. Germline V gene data show CDR1 as MNHEY and CDR2 as SVGAGI.

The chain employs TRBV6-6 and TRBJ2-2; D is perhaps TRBD1 (7 bases). Looked up from germline, CDR1 is MNHNY and CDR2 is SVGAGI (reference sequence). The CDR3 is 14 residues long. Trimming pared 7 bases from V and 4 bases from J, leaving 13 bases between. CDR3 coding DNA: TGTGCCAGCATCTCAGGGGGGCGCACCGGGGAGCTGTTTTTT. Protein sequence: CASISGGRTGELFF.

CDR3 residues: CASSLRDRQPYEQYF. DNA of the CDR3: TGTGCCAGCAGCTTGAGGGACAGACAACCCTACGAGCAGTACTTC. The V call is TRBV5-7, the J call TRBJ2-7; TRBD1 agrees at 7 bases. TRBV5-7 is identified as an open reading frame with a role that is uncertain. V trimming: 1 base; J trimming: 2 bases; junction bases outside the gene matches: 6. This CDR3 has 15 residues.

A word on this clone: A read error may be the cause here, since a much bigger clone is one base away. Other nucleotide sequences in the sample specify the same CDR3. The gene calls are TRBV7-2 and TRBJ1-1, with D perhaps matching TRBD1 (5 bases). Germline CDR1 reads SGHTA; CDR2 reads FQGNSA. Trimming cost V 2 bases and J 1 base, with 5 bases left between them. CDR3 length: 13 residues. CDR3 sequence: CASSLQGNTEAFF. The CDR3 DNA reads TGTGCCAGCAGCTTACAGGGGAACACTGAAGCTTTCTTT.

V usage is TRBV28 and J usage is TRBJ2-5; TRBD2 matches at 10 bases. Germline V lookup: CDR1 MDHEN, CDR2 SYDVKM. The CDR3 loop spans 16 amino acids. After removal of 5 bases from V and 3 bases from J, the junction contained 9 bases not matched to a gene. The CDR3: CASSPAGTSEEETQYF. The CDR3 nucleotides are TGTGCCAGCAGTCCGGCCGGGACTAGCGAGGAAGAGACCCAGTACTTC.

The chain uses TRBV6-6 and TRBJ1-6, with a tentative D call TRBD1 (5 bases). V dropped 1 base and J dropped 11 bases, with 12 bases sitting between them. Per the germline V gene, CDR1 is MNHNY and CDR2 is SVGAGI (reference sequence). The CDR3 length is 14 residues. The CDR3 nucleotides read TGTGCCAGCAGTTACTGGGGCGACGGTCCACCCCTCCACTTT. Amino acid sequence: CASSYWGDGPPLHF.